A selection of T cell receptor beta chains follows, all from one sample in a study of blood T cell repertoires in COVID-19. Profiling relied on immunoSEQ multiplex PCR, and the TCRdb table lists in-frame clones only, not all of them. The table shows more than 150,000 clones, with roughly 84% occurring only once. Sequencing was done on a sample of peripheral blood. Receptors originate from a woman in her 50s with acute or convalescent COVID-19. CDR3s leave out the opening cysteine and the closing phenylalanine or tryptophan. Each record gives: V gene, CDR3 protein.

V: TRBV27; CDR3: ASSPRLAGGEETQY
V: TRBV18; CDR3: ASSPPLQATDTQY
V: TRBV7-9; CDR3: ASSWDRDGKNIQY
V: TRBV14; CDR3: ASSLTGFEQF
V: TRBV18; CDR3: ASSPLSGVGEPQH
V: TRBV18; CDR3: ASSPPSQGFSGNTIY
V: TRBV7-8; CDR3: ASSLPNEKLF
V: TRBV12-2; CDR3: ASRPRTGENGYT
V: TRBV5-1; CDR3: ASSLAGIGNTIY
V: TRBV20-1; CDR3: SASSISYEQY
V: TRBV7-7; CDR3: ASSPRDRGLETQY
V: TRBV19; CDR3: ASSRNRGGTGELF
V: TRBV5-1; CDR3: ASSLARGPDEKLF
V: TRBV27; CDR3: ASSFSGGGNQPQH
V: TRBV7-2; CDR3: ASTLYSEETQY
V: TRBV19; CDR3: ASSNDRVGRGNEKLF
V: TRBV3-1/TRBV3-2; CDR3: ASSPSMNTEAF
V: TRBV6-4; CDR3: ASSVSRDRGWDTEAF
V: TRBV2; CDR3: ASSWQGSQETQY
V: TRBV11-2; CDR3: ASSRTGSSYNEQF
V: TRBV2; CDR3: ASSELVGNQPQH
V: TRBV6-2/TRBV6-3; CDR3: ASSYSRTGAWNTEAF
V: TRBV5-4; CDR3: ASSLGGGKANEKLF
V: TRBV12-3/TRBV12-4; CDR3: ASSSGQPYTQY
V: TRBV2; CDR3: ASRAQGGQETQY
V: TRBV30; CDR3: AWRQGSTGGELF
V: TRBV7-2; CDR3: ASSLAAGRYYGYT
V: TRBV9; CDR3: ASSVGPSNQPQH
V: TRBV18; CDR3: ASSPRLTGTLGQPQH
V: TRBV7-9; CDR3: ASSGQGEPQH
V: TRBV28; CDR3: ASLRGGAEETQY
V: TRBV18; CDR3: ASSPGLAHNEQF
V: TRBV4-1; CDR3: ASSQAGGKYQETQY
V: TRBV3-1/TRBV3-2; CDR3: ASSYGQGRTEAF
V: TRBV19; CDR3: ASSIEDISPQH